One and the same sample provided the 17 T cell receptor beta chains below, sequenced in a study of cytomegalovirus exposure and HLA in healthy donors (dated by TCRdb to 2015 to 2018). Libraries were prepared through the immunoSEQ multiplex PCR assay. For the multiplex PCR, a mixture combining 60 forward primers for TCR Vbeta segments and 13 reverse primers for TCR Jbeta segments was used. Imported from immuneACCESS, the table was reduced by TCRdb to in-frame sequences with V and J called. These copies leave out some clones; in studies compared against another copy, an unresolved V gene accounts for under half, and the cause of the remainder is not known. This sample lists roughly 200,000 clones; around 75% were detected once. Approximately 2% of the sample rests with the top ten. Material: PBMCs. These receptors came from a woman between 25 and 40 years old in good health and CMV-seronegative.

The V and J genes are TRBV5-4 and TRBJ2-3; a weak D match, TRBD1 (5 bases). Trimming took 0 bases from V and 7 from J, leaving 9 bases between them. The CDR3 is 13 amino acids. The germline CDR1 and CDR2 sequences are SGHNT and YYREEE (reference sequence). The CDR3 here is CASSLEGAYTQYF. The CDR3 nucleotides are TGTGCCAGCAGCTTGGAAGGGGCCTATACGCAGTATTTT.

V usage is TRBV19 and J usage is TRBJ2-1, with D possibly being TRBD2 (6 bases). CDR1 is LNHDA, CDR2 SQIVND, per germline (reference sequence). The CDR3 totals 14 residues. Trimming removed 5 bases at V and 6 bases at J, with 14 bases between. The CDR3 nucleotides read TGTGCCAGTAGTCTCGGGACTCCAATCAATGAGCAGTTCTTC. Protein: CASSLGTPINEQFF.

The CDR3 DNA reads TGTGCCAGCAGCCAAGTGAGCGGGGGGGTTGAGGAGCAGTTCTTC. It is translated as CASSQVSGGVEEQFF. This rearrangement joins TRBV4-2 to TRBJ2-1; 10 nucleotides agree with TRBD2. CDR1 and CDR2 from the germline V gene are LGHNA and YNFKEQ. The CDR3 totals 15 residues. V shed 1 base and J 10 bases; nucleotides not matched to a gene: 7.

This rearrangement joins TRBV15 to TRBJ1-2; 8 bases match TRBD1. This CDR3 is 14 amino acids long. The V gene end was trimmed by 0 bases and the J gene end by 8 bases; junction bases not matched to a gene: 5. In germline, CDR1 is LNHNV, CDR2 YYDKDF (reference sequence). The CDR3 reads CATSRDFTGGGYTF. The CDR3 bases are TGTGCCACCAGCAGAGACTTTACAGGGGGGGGCTACACCTTC.

The V call is TRBV30, the J call TRBJ2-1, with TRBD2 matching over 13 bases. Germline V gene data show CDR1 as GTSNPN and CDR2 as SVGIG (reference sequence). Unmatched junction bases numbered 5, after V lost 2 bases and J lost 4 bases. The CDR3 is 16 amino acids. The chain's CDR3 is CAWSTGLAGSYNEQFF. The CDR3 DNA follows: TGTGCCTGGAGTACGGGACTAGCGGGATCTTACAATGAGCAGTTCTTC. Full variable domain (outside the CDR3, taken from reference TRBV30 and TRBJ2-1): SQTIHQWPATLVQPVGSPLSLECTVEGTSNPNLYWYRQAAGRGLQLLFYSVGIGQISSEVPQNLSASRPQDRQFILSSKKLLLSDSGFYLCAWSTGLAGSYNEQFFGPGTRLTVL.

V usage is TRBV30 and J usage is TRBJ2-7; TRBD2 might be the D (6 bases). The CDR3 contains 11 residues. CDR1 GTSNPN and CDR2 SVGIG come from the germline V gene (reference sequence). Between the trimmed V and J ends, which lost 2 bases and 5 bases, there was a span of 7 bases. CDR3 nucleotides: TGTGCCTGGAGTTGGGGGGACGAGCAGTACTTC. Its translation is CAWSWGDEQYF.

This clone was recorded once. CDR3 protein: CASSVRQVATNEKLFF. The CDR3, as DNA: TGTGCCAGCAGTGTACGACAGGTTGCAACTAATGAAAAACTGTTTTTT. The V gene is TRBV6-1, the J gene TRBJ1-4, with D possibly TRBD1 on 6 matching bases. Germline assignment: CDR1 MNHNS and CDR2 SASEGT. The V and J ends lost 4 bases and 0 bases respectively, with 12 bases between them. This CDR3 spans 16 amino acids.

The chain joins TRBV29-1 to TRBJ2-1, with a possible D match to TRBD1 (6 bases). Per germline, CDR1 SQVTM and CDR2 ANQGSEA. With 3 bases removed from V and 5 bases from J, the gap between germline ends came to 20 bases. The CDR3 has 16 residues. CDR3 in amino acids: CSVDTRGSWAHNEQFF. In DNA, the CDR3 is TGCAGCGTTGATACTAGGGGGAGTTGGGCACACAATGAGCAGTTCTTC.

This clone was seen more than once but under ten times. The chain employs TRBV5-1 and TRBJ2-7; the match to TRBD1 covers 8 bases. Trimming at V came to 4 bases and at J to 4 bases, leaving 7 bases not matched to a gene. CDR1 is SGHRS, CDR2 YFSETQ, per germline. The CDR3 covers 14 residues. The CDR3 DNA is TGCGCCAGCAGCCTACAGGGGGATCTTTACGAGCAGTACTTC. Translation gives CASSLQGDLYEQYF.

The chain uses TRBV5-1 and TRBJ1-6, with a tentative D call TRBD1 (5 bases). The germline V gene encodes CDR1 SGHRS and CDR2 YFSETQ. With 4 bases removed from V and 7 bases from J, the gap between germline ends came to 21 bases. The CDR3 covers 17 residues. The CDR3 is CASSLGSPTASNSPLHF. As DNA, the CDR3 is TGCGCCAGCAGCCTAGGGTCCCCGACAGCATCCAATTCACCCCTCCACTTT.

The chain recombines TRBV19 with TRBJ2-7; 9 bases align to TRBD1. Germline CDR1 is LNHDA and CDR2 is SQIVND (reference sequence). The CDR3 extends over 15 amino acids. V trimming: 3 bases; J trimming: 6 bases; junction bases outside the gene matches: 9. Written as DNA, the CDR3 is TGTGCCAGTAGTATGGGGACAGGGTCAGCTCGCGAGCAGTACTTC. Its translation: CASSMGTGSAREQYF.

The chain joins TRBV19 to TRBJ2-2, with TRBD1 identical over 11 bases. The CDR3 has 15 residues. Germline CDR1 and CDR2: LNHDA and SQIVND (reference sequence). V gave up 3 bases and J gave up 6 bases; unmatched junction bases: 3. CDR3 loop: CASSIGTGGPGELFF. The CDR3 region has the DNA TGTGCCAGTAGTATCGGGACAGGGGGGCCCGGGGAGCTGTTTTTT.

This chain joins TRBV15 and TRBJ1-2; maybe TRBD1 (6 bases). Germline CDR1 is LNHNV and CDR2 is YYDKDF (reference sequence). V lost 3 bases and J 8 bases, leaving 16 bases between the germline ends. The CDR3 loop spans 14 amino acids. The CDR3 region has the DNA TGTGCCACCAGCAGGGAACAGGGTACGGGCGGCTACACCTTC. It specifies CATSREQGTGGYTF. Drawing the rest from reference TRBV15 and TRBJ1-2, the complete variable domain is DAMVIQNPRYQVTQFGKPVTLSCSQTLNHNVMYWYQQKSSQAPKLLFHYYDKDFNNEADTPDNFQSRRPNTSFCFLDIRSPGLGDTAMYLCATSREQGTGGYTFGSGTRLTVV.

The V gene is TRBV6-1, the J gene TRBJ1-2; D might be TRBD1 (6 bases). Trimming cost V 7 bases and J 6 bases, with 15 bases left between them. Germline V gene lookup returns CDR1 MNHNS and CDR2 SASEGT. This CDR3 spans 13 amino acids. CDR3 sequence reads: CASTRTAQDGYTF. The CDR3, as DNA: TGTGCCAGCACGCGGACAGCCCAGGATGGCTACACCTTC.

V usage is TRBV11-2 and J usage is TRBJ2-5; D possibly corresponds to TRBD2 (5 bases). The better agreement between TRBJ2-7 and the DNA end casts doubt on the J call. Per germline, CDR1 SGHAT and CDR2 FQNNGV. The CDR3 sequence is 14 residues long. CDR3 sequence reads: CASSLDRGPYEQYF. CDR3 DNA sequence: TGTGCCAGCAGCTTAGATCGAGGGCCTTACGAGCAGTACTTC.

This chain connects TRBV6-5 to TRBJ2-5; D is possibly TRBD1 (6 bases). Germline CDR1 MNHEY, CDR2 SVGAGI. Trimming removed 10 bases from V and 7 bases from J, with 19 bases in between. CDR3 size: 13 residues. CDR3 DNA: TGTGCCACCCGACCCACAGGGAAAGGGACCCAGTACTTC. Its protein product is CATRPTGKGTQYF.

This clone has just a few counts. The genes are TRBV5-1 and TRBJ1-2, with 10 bases aligning to TRBD1. The germline CDR1 and CDR2 sequences are SGHRS and YFSETQ. The V gene end was trimmed by 0 bases and the J gene end by 4 bases; junction bases not matched to a gene: 3. This CDR3 spans 15 amino acids. CDR3 residues: CASSLGQGAVYGYTF. The CDR3 DNA is TGCGCCAGCAGCTTGGGACAGGGGGCGGTCTATGGCTACACCTTC.